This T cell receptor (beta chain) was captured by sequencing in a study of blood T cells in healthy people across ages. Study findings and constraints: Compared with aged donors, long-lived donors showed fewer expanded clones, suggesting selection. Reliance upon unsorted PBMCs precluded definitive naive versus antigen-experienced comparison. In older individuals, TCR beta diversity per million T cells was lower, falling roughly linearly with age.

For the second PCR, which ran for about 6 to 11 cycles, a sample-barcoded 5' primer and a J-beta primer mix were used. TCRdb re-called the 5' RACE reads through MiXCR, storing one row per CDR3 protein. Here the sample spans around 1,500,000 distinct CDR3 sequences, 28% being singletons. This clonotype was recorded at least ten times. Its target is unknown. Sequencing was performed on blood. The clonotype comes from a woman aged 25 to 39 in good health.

CDR3 DNA sequence: TGCGCCAGCAGCTTGGAGTTGGGCAGGCAAGGGGCCCAGTACTTC. Its translation is CASSLELGRQGAQYF. The chain uses TRBV5-1 and TRBJ2-5, with a possible D match to TRBD1 (5 bases). Germline V gene lookup returns CDR1 SGHRS and CDR2 YFSETQ. V was pared by 0 bases and J by 9 bases, with 18 bases between. This CDR3 is built from 15 residues.